Given below is one T cell receptor (beta chain) in context. Its specificity is not known. This sample was included in a study of T cell responses to AZD1222 COVID-19 vaccine. General study results and limits: Reportedly, nearly half of unique spike TCRs recognized epitopes outside B.1.351/B.1.1.7 mutations. Researchers took repertoire samples only after the peak T cell response had come. The sample set comprised mostly white British donors with more females, and clonal diversity was possibly underestimated.

Sequencing was performed with immunoSEQ multiplex PCR; in TCRdb, only in-frame clones are kept and a portion is missing. The sample holds approximately 150,000 clones, approximately 91% seen once. The CDR3 is made up of 14 amino acids. Germline trimming cut 4 bases from V and 0 bases from J; bases unmatched to any gene: 1. Germline CDR1 reads SNHLY; CDR2 reads FYNNEI. The study pooled second doses at about 4 or about 12 weeks. The clonotype originates from an adult who received the AZD1222 COVID-19 vaccine. The V call is TRBV2, the J call TRBJ2-7; 9 positions match TRBD2. The specimen comprised peripheral blood, sampled 28 days after the second AZD1222 dose. This CDR3 is CASSVSGSSYEQYF. The CDR3 nucleotides are TGTGCCAGCAGTGTTAGCGGGAGCTCCTACGAGCAGTACTTC.